This T cell receptor beta chain was sequenced in a study of T cells in Graves' hyperthyroidism and ophthalmopathy. Regarding the study as a whole: Model predictions of ophthalmopathy came a median around 6.5 months before onset.

Exclusions: uncontrolled infection, other autoimmune disease, pregnancy, lactation. The CDR3 regions of TCR beta were amplified from RNA transcripts. The HTBI primer set served for first-round RT-PCR of the TCR CDR3. TCRdb itself ran the multiplex PCR reads through MiXCR, one entry per CDR3 protein. The repertoire has tens of thousands of distinct CDR3 sequences, roughly half of them found once; the top ten carry 30% to 40%. This clonotype was recorded at least ten times. Its antigen is currently unknown. The TCR was taken from a man between 18 and 29 years old with Graves' hyperthyroidism. Material: peripheral blood or thyroid tissue (not recorded which).

The DNA for the CDR3 is TGTGCCAGCAGCTTATCGGGCAGTGTTTCCTATAATTCACCCCTCCACTTT. It is translated as CASSLSGSVSYNSPLHF. The chain is built from TRBV7-2 and TRBJ1-6, with D hard to call. V lost 2 bases, J lost 1 base, and 12 bases lay in between. CDR3 length equals 17 residues. The V gene's germline CDR1 is SGHTA and CDR2 FQGNSA.